This T cell receptor (beta chain) was sequenced during a study of blood T cells in healthy people across ages. V was shortened by 1 base and J by 0 bases, with 7 bases between the two germline ends. The CDR3 is 15 amino acids. The germline V gene has CDR1 MDHEN and CDR2 SYDVKM. Through a sample-barcoded 5' primer and a J-beta primer mix, a second PCR was run for roughly 6 to 11 cycles. MiXCR, applied by TCRdb to the 5' RACE reads, yields one record per CDR3 protein. The table has 780,000 or so distinct CDR3 sequences, 25% seen once. The data also belong to a second study, concerning T cells of mothers and their children.

This clonotype originated in a boy between 10 and 17 years old in good health. This sequence joins TRBV28 and TRBJ2-1, with D possibly being TRBD2 (6 bases). The sequenced sample was blood. The CDR3 is CASSLYGSSYNEQFF. DNA of the CDR3: TGTGCCAGCAGTTTATACGGGAGCTCCTACAATGAGCAGTTCTTC.